One and the same sample provided the 26 T cell receptor beta chains below, sequenced in a study of cytomegalovirus exposure and HLA in healthy donors (TCRdb year 2017). Library preparation was by the immunoSEQ multiplex PCR assay. For the multiplex PCR, a mixture combining 60 forward primers for TCR Vbeta segments and 13 reverse primers for TCR Jbeta segments was used. In its TCRdb copy, this immuneACCESS table keeps in-frame sequences only and misses some clones. Where compared with another copy, unresolved V genes explain less than half of these, and the others have no known cause. This sample has approximately 110,000 clones in its table, and 50% to 70% of those were observed once. The ten largest clones take up around 4% of the sample. The sample comprised PBMCs. The receptors here all came from a man in his thirties or forties in good health and CMV-seropositive.

The chain joins TRBV10-3 to TRBJ2-3; unclear D gene. The germline CDR1 and CDR2 sequences are ENHRY and SYGVKD. The CDR3 covers 15 residues. V lost 2 bases and J lost 1, with 10 bases in between. In DNA, the CDR3 is TGTGCCATCAGTGAGGTTTTGTATCGCACAGATACGCAGTATTTT. Translated, it gives CAISEVLYRTDTQYF.

The chain uses TRBV2 and TRBJ1-3; D gene ambiguous. CDR3 length: 13 amino acids. Trimming cost V 2 bases and J 11 bases, with 13 bases left between them. CDR1 and CDR2 (germline): SNHLY, FYNNEI. CDR3 sequence: CASSEFVGVPIYF. The CDR3 DNA is TGTGCCAGCAGTGAATTTGTTGGAGTTCCCATATATTTT.

This chain joins TRBV19 and TRBJ2-7; 10 bases line up with TRBD1. V lost 3 bases, J lost 4 bases, and 12 bases stayed unmatched. The germline gives CDR1 LNHDA, CDR2 SQIVND (reference sequence). The CDR3 length is 17 residues. The CDR3 DNA follows: TGTGCCAGTAGTATCGTCCATGGGACAGGGGATTGGTACGAGCAGTACTTC. Translation gives CASSIVHGTGDWYEQYF.

As concerns this clone: The identical CDR3 is also encoded by other nucleotide sequences in the sample. The J gene is TRBJ2-7, the V gene TRBV7-2, with D hard to call. V lost 0 bases and J lost 1, with 7 bases in between. Germline lookup yields CDR1 SGHTA and CDR2 FQGNSA. CDR3 length equals 14 residues. Here the CDR3 DNA reads TGTGCCAGCAGCTTAGCCCCGCGTTCCTACGAGCAGTACTTC. Protein sequence: CASSLAPRSYEQYF.

CDR3 region: CASGGEIGTEAFF. In DNA, the CDR3 is TGTGCCAGCGGAGGGGAGATCGGCACTGAAGCTTTCTTT. The genes are TRBV2 and TRBJ1-1; possible D gene TRBD1, 5 bases. Germline V gene lookup returns CDR1 SNHLY and CDR2 FYNNEI. Trimming left V 8 bases short and J 4 bases short, with 14 bases between. The CDR3 covers 13 residues. The whole variable domain, filled in from reference TRBV2 and TRBJ1-1, reads EPEVTQTPSHQVTQMGQEVILRCVPISNHLYFYWYRQILGQKVEFLVSFYNNEISEKSEIFDDQFSVERPDGSNFTLKIRSTKLEDSAMYFCASGGEIGTEAFFGQGTRLTVV.

There are a few counts of this clone. This chain uses TRBV7-9 with TRBJ2-3, with 13 bases fitting TRBD2. CDR3 length equals 16 residues. CDR1 is SEHNR and CDR2 is FQNEAQ in the germline V gene (reference sequence). J lost 8 bases, V lost 0 bases, and 5 bases had no gene match. The CDR3: CASSLATSGGAATQYF. CDR3 nucleotide sequence: TGTGCCAGCAGCTTAGCCACTAGCGGGGGGGCCGCTACGCAGTATTTT.

V gene TRBV5-1 combines with J gene TRBJ2-3; TRBD2 aligns across 14 bases. The CDR3 is 16 amino acids. The germline gives CDR1 SGHRS, CDR2 YFSETQ. The V gene end was trimmed by 7 bases and the J gene end by 5 bases; junction bases not matched to a gene: 9. For the CDR3, the DNA is TGCGCCAGCCACGGTGGCGGGACTAGCGGGGGAGATACGCAGTATTTT. Amino acids: CASHGGGTSGGDTQYF.

The V call is TRBV5-4, the J call TRBJ1-4; no firm D call. CDR1 is SGHNT, CDR2 YYREEE, per germline (reference sequence). The V gene lost 2 bases and the J gene lost 5 bases, with 7 bases spanning the gap. This CDR3 contains 13 residues. The CDR3 nucleotides are TGTGCCAGCAGCTTTCTTCAGAATGAAAAACTGTTTTTT. Translating it yields CASSFLQNEKLFF.

The rearrangement links TRBV5-4 to TRBJ1-2, with D possibly TRBD1 on 6 matching bases. The CDR3 totals 15 residues. CDR1 is SGHNT and CDR2 is YYREEE in the germline V gene (reference sequence). Trimming cost V 4 bases and J 0 bases, with 13 bases left between them. CDR3 loop: CASSHRTATNYGYTF. The DNA for the CDR3 is TGTGCCAGCAGCCACCGGACAGCCACTAACTATGGCTACACCTTC.

The table lists this clone with a few counts. This chain links TRBV19 with TRBJ2-5; 10 bases line up with TRBD2. The CDR3 totals 14 residues. Germline CDR1 and CDR2: LNHDA and SQIVND (reference sequence). V shed 8 bases, J shed 5 bases, and the junction held 8 bases outside the gene matches. The CDR3 DNA is TGTGCCAGTGGATCTAGCGGGGGAGAGGAGACCCAGTACTTC. It translates to CASGSSGGEETQYF.

V gene TRBV7-9 combines with J gene TRBJ2-7; 7 nucleotides line up with TRBD1. V was clipped by 3 bases and J by 7 bases; unmatched bases: 3. The CDR3 spans 12 residues. Germline values: CDR1 SEHNR, CDR2 FQNEAQ (reference sequence). This CDR3 reads CASSLTGNEQYF. The CDR3 nucleotides read TGTGCCAGCAGCTTGACAGGGAATGAGCAGTACTTC. The complete variable domain, with remaining parts taken from reference TRBV7-9 and TRBJ2-7, reads DTGVSQNPRHKITKRGQNVTFRCDPISEHNRLYWYRQTLGQGPEFLTYFQNEAQLEKSRLLSDRFSAERPKGSFSTLEIQRTEQGDSAMYLCASSLTGNEQYFGPGTRLTVT.

The CDR3 sequence is CASSVPADPKEGTDTQYF. DNA of the CDR3: TGTGCCAGCAGCGTGCCAGCGGACCCCAAGGAAGGCACAGATACGCAGTATTTT. J is TRBJ2-3 and V is TRBV9, with a possible D match to TRBD2 (5 bases). Germline CDR1 is SGDLS and CDR2 is YYNGEE. This CDR3 comprises 18 residues. V dropped 2 bases and J dropped 1 base, with 20 bases sitting between them.

This clone is a singleton in its sample. This chain uses TRBV4-1 with TRBJ1-2; a weak D match, TRBD1 (5 bases). The germline V and J ends were trimmed by 0 bases and 8 bases, with 13 bases remaining between them. The CDR3 loop spans 14 amino acids. Germline CDR1 reads MGHRA; CDR2 reads YSYEKL. CDR3 nucleotide sequence: TGCGCCAGCAGCCAAGAACGACTCAGGGAAGGCTACACCTTC. Its translation is CASSQERLREGYTF.

CDR3 coding DNA: TGTGCCAGCTCACCGACAGGGTCGGACACTGAAGCTTTCTTT. It specifies CASSPTGSDTEAFF. The chain combines TRBV18 with TRBJ1-1, with TRBD1 matching 7 bases. V lost 3 bases, J lost 3 bases, and 4 bases stayed unmatched. Germline loops: CDR1 KGHSH, CDR2 LQKENI. The CDR3 runs 14 residues. Combining the CDR3 with reference TRBV18 and TRBJ1-1 gives the whole variable domain NAGVMQNPRHLVRRRGQEARLRCSPMKGHSHVYWYRQLPEEGLKFMVYLQKENIIDESGMPKERFSAEFPKEGPSILRIQQVVRGDSAAYFCASSPTGSDTEAFFGQGTRLTVV.

The gene calls are TRBV5-1 and TRBJ2-7; D may be TRBD2 (5 bases). The CDR3 totals 13 residues. The V and J ends lost 4 bases and 1 base respectively, with 9 bases between them. Per germline, CDR1 SGHRS and CDR2 YFSETQ. CDR3 sequence: CASSAGPSYEQYF. DNA for the CDR3: TGCGCCAGCAGCGCGGGCCCTTCCTACGAGCAGTACTTC.

The chain carries TRBV4-1 and TRBJ1-1, with D possibly being TRBD1 (5 bases). The V and J ends lost 3 bases and 0 bases respectively, with 11 bases between them. In germline, CDR1 is MGHRA, CDR2 YSYEKL. The CDR3 loop spans 15 amino acids. CDR3 protein: CASSHLGHLNTEAFF. In DNA form, the CDR3 reads TGCGCCAGCAGCCACCTTGGACATTTGAACACTGAAGCTTTCTTT.

Remarks on this clone: A junction end diverges from the germline sequence, so it may reflect a read error. The V call is TRBV11-2, the J call TRBJ2-2; 7 positions agree with TRBD1. Per the germline V gene, CDR1 is SGHAT and CDR2 is FQNNGV. The CDR3 runs 15 residues. The CDR3 region is CASSTLQGNPGELFF. The CDR3 DNA follows: TGTGCCAGCAGCACGTTACAGGGGAACCCCGGGGAGCTGTTTTTT.

This clone has a handful of counts. This chain joins TRBV5-6 and TRBJ2-5; D uncertain. The V end lost 0 bases, the J end lost 1 base, and 7 bases lay between the germline ends. Germline V CDR1 and CDR2: SGHDT, YYEEEE. The CDR3 sequence is 14 residues long. The CDR3 sequence: CASSLDLGQETQYF. The CDR3 bases are TGTGCCAGCAGCTTGGACCTCGGCCAAGAGACCCAGTACTTC.

There are a few counts of this clone. The rearrangement uses TRBV5-1 and TRBJ1-1; D ambiguous. The CDR3 contains 15 residues. CDR1 and CDR2 from the germline V gene are SGHRS and YFSETQ. V lost 4 bases and J lost 0, with 13 bases in between. The CDR3 is CASSASGSMNTEAFF. DNA for the CDR3: TGCGCCAGCAGCGCCTCGGGTTCCATGAACACTGAAGCTTTCTTT.

The chain uses TRBV11-3 and TRBJ2-7, with 10 bases identical to TRBD2. The V and J ends lost 6 bases and 2 bases, in that order; junction bases with no gene match: 13. This CDR3 contains 17 residues. Germline V CDR1 and CDR2: SGHNT, YENEEA. The CDR3 sequence: CASSYFPSGGAPYEQYF. In nucleotides, the CDR3 is TGTGCCAGCAGTTACTTTCCCAGCGGGGGGGCCCCCTACGAGCAGTACTTC.

Here the CDR3 DNA reads TGCGCCAGCGCCCGAGGAGAATACGAGCAGTACTTC. As protein: CASARGEYEQYF. The V gene is TRBV23-1, the J gene TRBJ2-7; D is unresolved. TRBV23-1 counts as an open reading frame of uncertain function. The CDR3 sequence is 12 residues long. Trimming removed 8 bases at V and 4 bases at J, with 12 bases between.

The rearrangement joins TRBV10-3 to TRBJ2-3; 7 bases line up with TRBD2. Germline lookup yields CDR1 ENHRY and CDR2 SYGVKD. V gave up 2 bases and J gave up 9 bases; unmatched junction bases: 11. This CDR3 is 15 amino acids long. In DNA form, the CDR3 reads TGTGCCATCAGTGAGACCGGGACTACCGCGGGCACGCAGTATTTT. This encodes CAISETGTTAGTQYF.

The rearrangement joins TRBV28 to TRBJ2-5; maybe TRBD1 (6 bases). V gave up 6 bases and J gave up 1 base, with 12 bases separating them. Germline V gene lookup returns CDR1 MDHEN and CDR2 SYDVKM. This CDR3 has 14 residues. CDR3 in amino acids: CASSPRTAQETQYF. CDR3 nucleotide sequence: TGTGCCAGCAGCCCAAGGACAGCCCAAGAGACCCAGTACTTC.

J is TRBJ1-1 and V is TRBV27; D ambiguous. Trimming shortened V by 5 bases and J by 3 bases, and 10 bases separated the two germline ends. The germline V gene has CDR1 MNHEY and CDR2 SMNVEV (reference sequence). CDR3 size: 13 residues. CDR3 sequence: CASSGRGDTEAFF. For the CDR3, the DNA is TGTGCCAGCAGTGGCCGAGGAGACACTGAAGCTTTCTTT.

The chain joins TRBV5-1 to TRBJ1-1; 7 bases agree with TRBD1. The CDR3 has 14 amino acids. Looked up from germline, CDR1 is SGHRS and CDR2 is YFSETQ. The V gene end was trimmed by 2 bases and the J gene end by 4 bases; junction bases not matched to a gene: 5. CDR3: CASSLGGASTEAFF. The CDR3 bases are TGCGCCAGCAGCTTAGGGGGCGCGAGCACTGAAGCTTTCTTT.

The chain employs TRBV4-1 and TRBJ2-7; 7 bases align to TRBD1. Germline trimming cut 3 bases from V and 6 bases from J; bases unmatched to any gene: 11. The CDR3 has 15 residues. Germline V gene lookup returns CDR1 MGHRA and CDR2 YSYEKL. The CDR3 spells CASSQGTALLIEQYF. The CDR3 bases are TGCGCCAGCAGCCAGGGGACAGCCCTGTTGATCGAGCAGTACTTC.